Presented here are 30 T cell receptor beta chains from one specimen sequenced in a study of Ad26.COV2.S vaccination and SARS-CoV-2 variants. Clones were sequenced by immunoSEQ multiplex PCR, and TCRdb holds only the in-frame ones, with some missing. The table records around 250,000 clones, around nine tenths of them present only once. The treatment here: around 19 received Ad26.COV2.S at low or high dose, single or two shots; a few received placebo; per-sample allocation not given. Day 63 after the first vaccine or placebo injection was the time point for sampling. The sample in question was peripheral blood, obtained in a trial of Ad26.COV2.S vaccine versus placebo. These receptors all stem from a person between 18 and 60 years old who received the Ad26.COV2.S COVID-19 vaccine or a placebo.

The chain recombines TRBV10-1 with TRBJ2-5, with TRBD2 as a possible D gene (6 bases). V shed 4 bases and J shed 5 bases, with 20 bases lying between them. CDR3 length: 16 residues. The V gene's germline CDR1 is WNHNN and CDR2 SYGVQD (reference sequence). The CDR3 DNA is TGCGCCAGCAGTGGCCCCCTCGCGGGGTTGGAGGAGACCCAGTACTTC. This encodes CASSGPLAGLEETQYF.

The rearrangement joins TRBV12-3 or TRBV12-4 to TRBJ1-4; 9 bases agree with TRBD1. The CDR3 is 13 residues long. J was trimmed by 10 bases and V by 8 bases; bases with no gene match: 8. CDR3 nucleotide sequence: TGTGCCAGCGGACGGGACAGGGTAGGAAAACTGTTTTTT. As protein: CASGRDRVGKLFF.

In this sample, this clone turned up a few times. The chain carries TRBV7-2 and TRBJ1-5; perhaps TRBD1 as D (6 bases). CDR1 is SGHTA and CDR2 is FQGNSA in the germline V gene. The CDR3 covers 15 residues. V gave up 6 bases and J gave up 6 bases, with 18 bases separating them. In DNA form, the CDR3 reads TGTGCCAGCAGTTCCGATTCAGGGGCGGGTCAGCCCCAGCATTTT. This codes for CASSSDSGAGQPQHF.

The chain has TRBV9 and TRBJ2-3; no clear D. V gave up 2 bases and J gave up 0 bases, with 10 bases separating them. Germline V CDR1 and CDR2: SGDLS, YYNGEE. CDR3 length equals 15 residues. CDR3 region: CASSVGTASTDTQYF. DNA of the CDR3: TGTGCCAGCAGCGTGGGAACCGCTAGCACAGATACGCAGTATTTT.

The V call is TRBV18, the J call TRBJ2-7, with 7 positions matching TRBD1. Germline CDR1 and CDR2: KGHSH and LQKENI. The CDR3 has 12 residues. The V gene end was trimmed by 4 bases and the J gene end by 6 bases; junction bases not matched to a gene: 3. CDR3 loop: CASSLTGREQYV. The CDR3 DNA sequence: TGTGCCAGCTCACTGACAGGGCGCGAGCAGTACGTC.

This clone was detected once. J is TRBJ2-5 and V is TRBV3-1 (or the pseudogene TRBV3-2); D is unclear. The CDR3 is 16 amino acids. Per the germline V gene, CDR1 is LGHDT and CDR2 is YNNKEL (reference sequence). V dropped 0 bases and J dropped 2 bases, with 13 bases sitting between them. CDR3 loop: CASSQDSVAAQETQYF. The CDR3 DNA follows: TGTGCCAGCAGCCAAGATTCGGTCGCGGCTCAAGAGACCCAGTACTTC.

The chain links TRBV5-1 to TRBJ1-6; D is uncertain. Germline V lookup: CDR1 SGHRS, CDR2 YFSETQ. This CDR3 region has 17 residues. Between the trimmed V and J ends, which lost 0 bases and 7 bases, there was a span of 17 bases. The DNA for the CDR3 is TGCGCCAGCAGCTTGGTTGGCTCAAGAACGGTAAATTCACCCCTCCACTTT. Translation gives CASSLVGSRTVNSPLHF.

V gene TRBV7-9 combines with J gene TRBJ1-1; D call uncertain. This CDR3 contains 15 residues. Germline CDR1 reads SEHNR; CDR2 reads FQNEAQ (reference sequence). Trimming took off 5 bases at V and 0 bases at J, with 13 bases between the two ends. The CDR3 spells CASSTPKAMNTEAFF. CDR3 DNA: TGTGCCAGCAGCACGCCCAAGGCTATGAACACTGAAGCTTTCTTT.

V and J are TRBV30 and TRBJ1-4; maybe TRBD1 (6 bases). The germline CDR1 and CDR2 sequences are GTSNPN and SVGIG (reference sequence). The CDR3 has 14 residues. Between the trimmed V and J ends, which lost 1 base and 8 bases, there was a span of 14 bases. The chain's CDR3 is CAWSATGRGEKLFF. CDR3 bases: TGTGCCTGGAGTGCCACAGGGAGAGGGGAAAAACTGTTTTTT.

V usage is TRBV6-2 or TRBV6-3 and J usage is TRBJ2-7; maybe TRBD2 (6 bases). This CDR3 has 14 residues. The germline V and J ends were trimmed by 4 bases and 4 bases, with 14 bases remaining between them. CDR1 is MNHEY, CDR2 SVGEGT, per germline. The CDR3 is CASSSGLLLYEQYV. The CDR3 region has the DNA TGTGCCAGCAGTTCCGGACTACTTCTTTACGAGCAGTACGTC.

This chain links TRBV19 with TRBJ2-2; D might be TRBD2 (5 bases). V was clipped by 7 bases and J by 7 bases, with 22 bases between them. The CDR3 sequence is 16 residues long. Per germline, CDR1 LNHDA and CDR2 SQIVND (reference sequence). CDR3 bases: TGTGCCAGTAAGCACTCTCGGGGTATTCGTGGCGGGGAGCTGTTTTTT. It encodes CASKHSRGIRGGELFF.

This clone was observed a handful of times. V gene TRBV2 combines with J gene TRBJ1-2, with TRBD1 as a possible D gene (5 bases). The CDR3 extends over 14 amino acids. Germline-derived CDR1 and CDR2 are SNHLY and FYNNEI. Trimming removed 7 bases at V and 4 bases at J, with 16 bases between. The CDR3 DNA is TGTGCCAGCAAATCGGGGAACAGGCCCTATGGCTACACCTTC. Its translation: CASKSGNRPYGYTF.

The chain combines TRBV19 with TRBJ2-3; D not resolved. Trimming left V 3 bases short and J 10 bases short, with 11 bases between. The CDR3 consists of 12 residues. Germline V lookup: CDR1 LNHDA, CDR2 SQIVND (reference sequence). The CDR3: CASSMTRRAQYF. The CDR3 nucleotides are TGTGCCAGTAGTATGACCAGGCGTGCGCAGTATTTT. Using reference TRBV19 and TRBJ2-3 for the parts outside the CDR3, the full variable domain is DGGITQSPKYLFRKEGQNVTLSCEQNLNHDAMYWYRQDPGQGLRLIYYSQIVNDFQKGDIAEGYSVSREKKESFPLTVTSAQKNPTAFYLCASSMTRRAQYFGPGTRLTVL.

The rearrangement links TRBV14 to TRBJ2-1, with D unclear. This CDR3 region has 12 residues. Germline CDR1 is SGHDN and CDR2 is FVKESK. V was cut by 1 base and J by 11 bases, with 9 bases left in between. DNA for the CDR3: TGTGCCAGCAGCCAAGTACCCCGAAAGCAGTTCTTC. Protein sequence: CASSQVPRKQFF.

This chain uses TRBV5-6 with TRBJ1-1; possibly TRBD1 for D (6 bases). This CDR3 has 15 residues. Germline-derived CDR1 and CDR2 are SGHDT and YYEEEE. The V end was cut by 7 bases, the J end by 6 bases, with 22 bases between. CDR3 residues: CASSFPGTGGAEAFF. CDR3 bases: TGTGCCAGCTCCTTTCCCGGGACGGGGGGCGCTGAAGCTTTCTTT.

The rearrangement links TRBV5-6 to TRBJ2-5; tentatively, D is TRBD2 (6 bases). V dropped 4 bases and J dropped 9 bases, with 19 bases sitting between them. The CDR3 loop spans 14 amino acids. The germline V gene has CDR1 SGHDT and CDR2 YYEEEE. CDR3 loop: CASSGGTSAKAQYF. For the CDR3, the DNA is TGTGCCAGCAGCGGAGGGACGTCCGCAAAGGCCCAGTACTTC.

The chain has TRBV5-5 and TRBJ2-5, with D possibly matching TRBD2 (5 bases). The CDR3 contains 13 residues. Per the germline V gene, CDR1 is SGHKS and CDR2 is YYEKEE (reference sequence). V shed 4 bases and J shed 5 bases, with 12 bases lying between them. CDR3 sequence reads: CASSRPGGETQYF. The CDR3 DNA is TGTGCCAGCAGCCGACCCGGCGGGGAGACCCAGTACTTC. Combining the CDR3 with reference TRBV5-5 and TRBJ2-5 gives the whole variable domain DAGVTQSPTHLIKTRGQQVTLRCSPISGHKSVSWYQQVLGQGPQFIFQYYEKEERGRGNFPDRFSARQFPNYSSELNVNALLLGDSALYLCASSRPGGETQYFGPGTRLLVL.

The chain carries TRBV29-1 and TRBJ2-2, with TRBD1 matching over 11 bases. Germline trimming cut 4 bases from V and 1 base from J; bases unmatched to any gene: 8. Germline values: CDR1 SQVTM, CDR2 ANQGSEA. This CDR3 has 17 amino acids. CDR3 loop: CSVGTGGRGKNTGELFF. The CDR3 bases are TGCAGCGTTGGGACAGGGGGCCGGGGTAAGAACACCGGGGAGCTGTTTTTT.

The chain links TRBV7-2 to TRBJ2-1; D is ambiguous. V was clipped by 1 base and J by 10 bases, with 14 bases between them. Germline V gives CDR1 SGHTA, CDR2 FQGNSA. CDR3 size: 14 residues. The CDR3 coding sequence is TGTGCCAGCAGCTTAGATCTTCTGGTGGGCGAGCAGTTCTTC. Its protein product is CASSLDLLVGEQFF.

This clone was detected only once. The genes are TRBV2 and TRBJ1-3; possible D gene TRBD1, 6 bases. The V and J ends lost 2 bases and 0 bases respectively, with 11 bases between them. In germline, CDR1 is SNHLY, CDR2 FYNNEI. There are 16 residues in the CDR3. CDR3 residues: CASSEWGGISGNTIYF. The CDR3 DNA reads TGTGCCAGCAGTGAATGGGGGGGCATCTCTGGAAACACCATATATTTT.

This chain joins TRBV4-3 and TRBJ1-4, with D unclear. The germline V gene encodes CDR1 LGHNA and CDR2 YSLEER. The CDR3 contains 15 residues. Trimming stripped 3 bases from V and 8 bases from J, with 16 bases between. CDR3 in amino acids: CASSQKGTSNEKLFF. CDR3 DNA sequence: TGCGCCAGCAGCCAGAAGGGAACATCGAACGAAAAACTGTTTTTT.

This clone was found a few times. The chain joins TRBV3-1 (or the pseudogene TRBV3-2) to TRBJ1-2; unclear D gene. The CDR3 length is 13 residues. Germline V CDR1 and CDR2: LGHDT, YNNKEL (reference sequence). V lost 1 base and J lost 4, with 7 bases in between. CDR3 protein: CASSQARSYGYTF. Written as DNA, the CDR3 is TGTGCCAGCAGCCAAGCCCGGTCCTATGGCTACACCTTC.

The chain couples TRBV6-2 or TRBV6-3 to TRBJ2-2; 7 bases agree with TRBD1. The CDR3 consists of 14 residues. In germline, CDR1 is MNHEY, CDR2 SVGEGT. V lost 4 bases to trimming and J lost 6 bases; unmatched junction nucleotides: 5. The DNA for the CDR3 is TGTGCCAGCAGTTTCCTTGACAGGGCCGGGGAGCTGTTTTTT. It translates to CASSFLDRAGELFF.

The V gene is TRBV18, the J gene TRBJ2-3; 10 bases map to TRBD2. This CDR3 has 16 amino acids. V shed 2 bases and J 7 bases; nucleotides not matched to a gene: 9. The germline gives CDR1 KGHSH, CDR2 LQKENI. CDR3 nucleotide sequence: TGTGCCAGCTCACCAAACAGCGGGGGGGCCACGAATACGCAGTATTTT. This gives the protein CASSPNSGGATNTQYF.

This clone appeared a few times. This chain links TRBV3-1 (or the pseudogene TRBV3-2) with TRBJ1-2; unclear D gene. This CDR3 is built from 11 residues. Trimming took 5 bases from V and 9 from J, leaving 10 bases between them. Looked up from germline, CDR1 is LGHDT and CDR2 is YNNKEL (reference sequence). In nucleotides, the CDR3 is TGTGCCAGCAGCTCCGCCAGGAGCTACACCTTC. It specifies CASSSARSYTF.

The genes are TRBV6-5 and TRBJ1-1; TRBD1 is a possible D gene (5 bases). This CDR3 comprises 14 residues. Trimming took 2 bases from V and 4 from J, leaving 11 bases between them. In germline, CDR1 is MNHEY, CDR2 SVGAGI. In DNA, the CDR3 is TGTGCCAGCAGTTACCTTGGCGGGGGCACTGAAGCTTTCTTT. This codes for CASSYLGGGTEAFF.

V and J are TRBV4-1 and TRBJ2-6; D uncertain. CDR1 is MGHRA and CDR2 is YSYEKL in the germline V gene. This CDR3 spans 15 amino acids. Trimming shortened V by 1 base and J by 1 base, and 5 bases separated the two germline ends. CDR3: CASSQGVSGANVLTF. CDR3 nucleotide sequence: TGCGCCAGCAGCCAAGGAGTATCTGGGGCCAACGTCCTGACTTTC.

The chain carries TRBV7-3 and TRBJ2-2; TRBD1 is a possible D gene (5 bases). The ends were cut back, 5 bases at V and 2 bases at J, with 30 bases in the middle. This CDR3 has 21 amino acids. Germline V CDR1 and CDR2: SGHTA, FQGTGA. CDR3 sequence (DNA): TGTGCCAGCAGCCCCATCCTCCTCCTCGGACACCCGCACGTAAACACCGGGGAGCTGTTTTTT. Its protein product is CASSPILLLGHPHVNTGELFF. The entire variable domain, with the rest obtained from reference TRBV7-3 and TRBJ2-2, is as follows: GAGVSQTPSNKVTEKGKYVELRCDPISGHTALYWYRQSLGQGPEFLIYFQGTGAADDSGLPNDRFFAVRPEGSVSTLKIQRTERGDSAVYLCASSPILLLGHPHVNTGELFFGEGSRLTVL.

V gene TRBV4-1 combines with J gene TRBJ2-7; no reliable D call. Looked up from germline, CDR1 is MGHRA and CDR2 is YSYEKL. The CDR3 extends over 12 amino acids. The V end was cut by 0 bases, the J end by 9 bases, with 9 bases between. The CDR3 is CASSQDRAAQYF. The CDR3 coding sequence is TGCGCCAGCAGCCAAGATAGGGCAGCGCAGTACTTC.

In its sample, this clone was seen once. The V call is TRBV7-2, the J call TRBJ2-1; tentatively, D is TRBD1 (5 bases). Germline-derived CDR1 and CDR2 are SGHTA and FQGNSA. Trimming pared 4 bases from V and 4 bases from J, leaving 11 bases between. The CDR3 runs to 14 residues. The CDR3 nucleotides read TGTGCCAGCAGCTACCGACAGACTTACAATGAGCAGTTCTTC. Protein: CASSYRQTYNEQFF.